The source of this T cell receptor beta chain is a study of blood T cell repertoires in COVID-19. V shed 6 bases and J shed 6 bases, with 13 bases lying between them. This CDR3 contains 13 residues. CDR1 is SNHLY and CDR2 is FYNNEI in the germline V gene. Recruitment covered about 25 US areas and drew participants whose ages spanned roughly 18 to 100 years. The recovered donors of Cohort 3 showed two negative PCRs, clearance, or symptom resolution. Generated by immunoSEQ multiplex PCR, the TCRdb table keeps only in-frame clones and is missing some. Here the sample spans around 280,000 clones, roughly nine tenths being singletons.

This sequence joins TRBV2 and TRBJ2-3, with D unresolved. The sequencing sample was made of PBMCs or T cells enriched from blood (not recorded which). The clonotype comes from a middle-aged woman who had recovered from COVID-19. The CDR3 DNA sequence: TGTGCCAGCAGCCTCGACGCCGGGGATACGCAGTATTTT. This translates into CASSLDAGDTQYF. Full variable domain (missing parts from reference TRBV2 and TRBJ2-3): EPEVTQTPSHQVTQMGQEVILRCVPISNHLYFYWYRQILGQKVEFLVSFYNNEISEKSEIFDDQFSVERPDGSNFTLKIRSTKLEDSAMYFCASSLDAGDTQYFGPGTRLTVL.